This TCR beta chain was obtained from a study of CD8 T cells in ankylosing spondylitis. General study findings and limits: Within ankylosing spondylitis blood, a TCR beta motif made up of eight highly homologous variants appeared to be characteristic. Disease-linked clones were found to be CD8+ and relatively rare in peripheral blood. Within matched ankylosing spondylitis synovial fluid, disease-linked clones were reportedly significantly enriched.

Many counts were recorded for this clonotype. What it binds is unknown. Libraries for TCR beta were made by quantitative 5'-RACE with molecular barcodes. Via MiXCR, TCRdb re-called the 5' RACE reads, giving one row per CDR3 protein. The data show a few hundred thousand distinct CDR3 sequences, 10% to 13% seen once. Trimming left V 4 bases short and J 5 bases short, with 12 bases between. From germline, CDR1 is KGHSH and CDR2 LQKENI. This CDR3 has 14 amino acids. The sequence came from a male donor with ankylosing spondylitis or in good health (not recorded which). Sample: blood, either unsorted or a sorted T cell fraction (not recorded which). The rearrangement uses TRBV18 and TRBJ1-5; no definite D call. For the CDR3, the DNA is TGTGCCAGCTCACTCCTCAAGGACTATCAGCCCCAGCATTTT. Protein sequence: CASSLLKDYQPQHF.